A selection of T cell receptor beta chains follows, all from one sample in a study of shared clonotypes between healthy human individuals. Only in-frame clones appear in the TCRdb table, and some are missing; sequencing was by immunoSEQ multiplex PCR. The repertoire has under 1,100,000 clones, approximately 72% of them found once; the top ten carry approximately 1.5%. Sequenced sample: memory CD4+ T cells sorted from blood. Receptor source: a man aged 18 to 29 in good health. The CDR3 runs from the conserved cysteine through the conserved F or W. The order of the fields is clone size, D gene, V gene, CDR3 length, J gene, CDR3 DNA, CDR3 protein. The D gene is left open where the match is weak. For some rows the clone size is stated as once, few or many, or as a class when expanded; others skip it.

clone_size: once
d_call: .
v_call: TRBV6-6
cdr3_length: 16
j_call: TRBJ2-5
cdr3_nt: TGTGCCAGCAGTTACTCGGCAGGGGAAGCAAAGAAGACCCAGTACTTC
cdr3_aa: CASSYSAGEAKKTQYF

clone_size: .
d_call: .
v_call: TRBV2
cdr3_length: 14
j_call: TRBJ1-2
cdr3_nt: TGTGCCAGCAGCGTTGTCGGGGGGAACTATGGCTACACCTTC
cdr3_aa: CASSVVGGNYGYTF

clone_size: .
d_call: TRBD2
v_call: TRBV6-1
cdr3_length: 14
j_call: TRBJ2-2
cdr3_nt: TGTGCCAGCACCATATGGGGGGGCACCGGGGAGCTGTTTTTT
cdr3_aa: CASTIWGGTGELFF

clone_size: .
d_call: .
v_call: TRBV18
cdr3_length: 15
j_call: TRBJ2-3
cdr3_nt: TGTGCCAGCTCACCACGGGAATCCAGCACAGATACGCAGTATTTT
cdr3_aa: CASSPRESSTDTQYF

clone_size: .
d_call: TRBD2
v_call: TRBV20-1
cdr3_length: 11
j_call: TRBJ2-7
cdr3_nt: TGCAGTGCGGGACTAGCGAGCGAGCAGTACTTC
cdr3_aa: CSAGLASEQYF

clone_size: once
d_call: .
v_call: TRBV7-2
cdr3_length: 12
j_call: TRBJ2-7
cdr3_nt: TGTGCCAGCAGTACCGGTACCTACGAGCAGTACTTC
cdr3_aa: CASSTGTYEQYF

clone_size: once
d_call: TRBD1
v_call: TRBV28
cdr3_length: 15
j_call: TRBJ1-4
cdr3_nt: TGTGCCAGCAGTGTACAGGGGGTCGGGAATGAAAAACTGTTTTTT
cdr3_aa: CASSVQGVGNEKLFF

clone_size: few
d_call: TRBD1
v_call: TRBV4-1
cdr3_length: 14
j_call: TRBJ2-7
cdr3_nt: TGCGCCAGCAGCCAAGGGGGACAGGGCTACGAGCAGTACTTC
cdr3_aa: CASSQGGQGYEQYF

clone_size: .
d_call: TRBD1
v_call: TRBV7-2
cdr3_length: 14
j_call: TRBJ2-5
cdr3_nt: TGTGCCAGCAGCTCCGATGACAGGGGAGAGACCCAGTACTTC
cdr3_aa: CASSSDDRGETQYF

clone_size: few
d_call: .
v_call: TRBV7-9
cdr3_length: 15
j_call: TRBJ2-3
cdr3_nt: TGTGCCAGCAGCTTAGAGGGGATAAGGACAGATACGCAGTATTTT
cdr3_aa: CASSLEGIRTDTQYF

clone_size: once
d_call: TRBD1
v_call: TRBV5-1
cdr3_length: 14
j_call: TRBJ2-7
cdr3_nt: TGCGCCAGCAGCTTGGATACAGGGGCCTACGAGCAGTACTTC
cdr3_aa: CASSLDTGAYEQYF

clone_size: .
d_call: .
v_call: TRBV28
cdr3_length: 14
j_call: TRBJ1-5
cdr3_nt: TGTGCCAGCAGTTTAAGACAGGACAATCAGCCCCAGCATTTT
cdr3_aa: CASSLRQDNQPQHF

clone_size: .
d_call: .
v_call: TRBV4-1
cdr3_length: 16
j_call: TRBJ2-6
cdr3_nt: TGCGCCAGCAGCCTAGAAGGGGGATCTGGGGCCAACGTCCTGACTTTC
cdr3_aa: CASSLEGGSGANVLTF

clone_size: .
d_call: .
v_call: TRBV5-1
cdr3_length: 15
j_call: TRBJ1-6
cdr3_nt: TGCGCCAGCAGGCCTGGGACTGGAAATAATTCACCCCTCCACTTT
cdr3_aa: CASRPGTGNNSPLHF

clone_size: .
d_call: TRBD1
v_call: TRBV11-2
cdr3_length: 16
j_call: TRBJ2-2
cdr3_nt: TGTGCCAGCAGCTTACGGACAGGGGGCTGGGCCGGGGAGCTGTTTTTT
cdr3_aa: CASSLRTGGWAGELFF

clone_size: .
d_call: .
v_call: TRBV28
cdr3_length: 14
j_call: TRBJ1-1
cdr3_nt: TGTGCCAGCAGCTTGGGACGGGTGAACACTGAAGCTTTCTTT
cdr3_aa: CASSLGRVNTEAFF

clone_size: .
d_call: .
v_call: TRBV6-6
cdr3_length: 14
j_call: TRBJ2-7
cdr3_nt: TGTGCCAGCAGATTTCTCGGTAGCTCCTACGAGCAGTACTTC
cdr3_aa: CASRFLGSSYEQYF

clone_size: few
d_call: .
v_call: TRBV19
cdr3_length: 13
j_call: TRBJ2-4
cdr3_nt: TGTGCCAGTAGTATAGCCGACCGAAACATTCAGTACTTC
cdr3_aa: CASSIADRNIQYF

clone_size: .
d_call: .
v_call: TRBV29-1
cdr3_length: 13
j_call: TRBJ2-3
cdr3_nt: TGCAGCGTTGACAGGGGGGGCACAGATACGCAGTATTTT
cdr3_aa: CSVDRGGTDTQYF

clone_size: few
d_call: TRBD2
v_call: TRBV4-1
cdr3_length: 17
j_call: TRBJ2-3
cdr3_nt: TGCGCCAGCAGCCAAGAGGACCCGAGCGGGACGGCAGATACGCAGTATTTT
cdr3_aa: CASSQEDPSGTADTQYF

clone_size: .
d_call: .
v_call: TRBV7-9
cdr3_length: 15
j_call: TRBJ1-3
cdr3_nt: TGTGCCAGCAGCTTAGAATTCGGTGGTGGAAACACCATATATTTT
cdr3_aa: CASSLEFGGGNTIYF

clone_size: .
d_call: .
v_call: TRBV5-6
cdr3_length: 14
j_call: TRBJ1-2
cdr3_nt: TGTGCCAGCAGCTTGTTGCAGGGGAACTATGGCTACACCTTC
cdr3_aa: CASSLLQGNYGYTF

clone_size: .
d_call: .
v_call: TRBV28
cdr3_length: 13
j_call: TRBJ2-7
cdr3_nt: TGTGCCAGCAGTTCGGGGAAGGCCGGCGAGCAGTACTTC
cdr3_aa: CASSSGKAGEQYF

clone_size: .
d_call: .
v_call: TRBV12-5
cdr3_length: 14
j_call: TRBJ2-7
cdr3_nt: TGTGCTAGTGGTTTTCGTTTTGGCGGCCACGAGCAGTACTTC
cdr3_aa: CASGFRFGGHEQYF

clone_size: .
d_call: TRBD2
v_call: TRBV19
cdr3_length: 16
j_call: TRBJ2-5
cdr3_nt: TGTGCCAGTAGTAGTCCGTCTAGCGGGAGAAAAGAGACCCAGTACTTC
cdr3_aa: CASSSPSSGRKETQYF

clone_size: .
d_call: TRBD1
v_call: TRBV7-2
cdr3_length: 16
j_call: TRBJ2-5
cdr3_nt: TGTGCCAGCAGCTTAGGGGACAGGGTCCCCCAAGAGACCCAGTACTTC
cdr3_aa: CASSLGDRVPQETQYF

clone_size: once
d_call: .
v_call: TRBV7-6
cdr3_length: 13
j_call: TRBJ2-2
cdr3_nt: TGTGCCAGCAGCTCAAACAGGGTCGGGGAGCTGTTTTTT
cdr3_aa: CASSSNRVGELFF

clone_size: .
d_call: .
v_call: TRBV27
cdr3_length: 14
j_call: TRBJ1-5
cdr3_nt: TGTGCCAGCAGACGGACGGCCAACAATCAGCCCCAGCATTTT
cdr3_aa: CASRRTANNQPQHF

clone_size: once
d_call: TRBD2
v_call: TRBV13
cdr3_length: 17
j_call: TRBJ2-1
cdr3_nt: TGTGCCAGCAGGAAGTCTCTAGCGGGAGGTCCCTACAATGAGCAGTTCTTC
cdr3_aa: CASRKSLAGGPYNEQFF

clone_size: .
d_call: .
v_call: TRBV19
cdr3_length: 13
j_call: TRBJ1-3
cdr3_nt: TGTGCCACTGGCGGGCACCTCGGAAACACCATATATTTT
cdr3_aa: CATGGHLGNTIYF